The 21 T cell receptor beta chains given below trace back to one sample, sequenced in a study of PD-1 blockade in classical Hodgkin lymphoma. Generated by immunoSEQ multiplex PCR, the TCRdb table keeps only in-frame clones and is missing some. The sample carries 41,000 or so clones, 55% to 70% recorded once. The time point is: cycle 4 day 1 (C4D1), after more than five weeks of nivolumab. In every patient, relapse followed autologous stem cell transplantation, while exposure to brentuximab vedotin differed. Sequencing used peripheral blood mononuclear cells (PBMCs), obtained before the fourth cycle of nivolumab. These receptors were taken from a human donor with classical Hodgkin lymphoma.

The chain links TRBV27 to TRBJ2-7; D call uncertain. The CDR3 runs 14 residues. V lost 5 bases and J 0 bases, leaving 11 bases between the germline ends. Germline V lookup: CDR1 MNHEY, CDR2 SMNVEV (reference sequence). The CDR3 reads CASSISLNSYEQYF. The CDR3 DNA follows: TGTGCCAGCAGTATTAGCTTAAACTCCTACGAGCAGTACTTC.

CDR3 nucleotides: TGTGCCAGCAGCCAACCCCCCCCCACGCCATATGGCTACACCTTC. The encoded protein is CASSQPPPTPYGYTF. The chain employs TRBV7-3 and TRBJ1-2, with D unclear. The germline gives CDR1 SGHTA, CDR2 FQGTGA. Trimming took 5 bases from V and 5 from J, leaving 18 bases between them. The CDR3 is 15 residues long.

CDR3 coding DNA: TGTGCCAGCAGCTTCCAACAGGACGGGAATGAAAAACTGTTTTTT. This encodes CASSFQQDGNEKLFF. V gene TRBV13 combines with J gene TRBJ1-4; tentative D call: TRBD1 (5 bases). Germline CDR1 and CDR2: PRHDT and FYEKMQ (reference sequence). This CDR3 has 15 amino acids. Trimming left V 3 bases short and J 5 bases short, with 13 bases between.

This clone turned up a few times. Written as DNA, the CDR3 is TGTGCCAGCAGTTACAAGATAGGGGGGCGCCATGGCTACACCTTC. Encoded protein: CASSYKIGGRHGYTF. The V and J genes are TRBV6-5 and TRBJ1-2; possibly TRBD1 for D (6 bases). The CDR3 runs 15 residues. Per the germline V gene, CDR1 is MNHEY and CDR2 is SVGAGI. The ends were cut back, 2 bases at V and 6 bases at J, with 16 bases in the middle.

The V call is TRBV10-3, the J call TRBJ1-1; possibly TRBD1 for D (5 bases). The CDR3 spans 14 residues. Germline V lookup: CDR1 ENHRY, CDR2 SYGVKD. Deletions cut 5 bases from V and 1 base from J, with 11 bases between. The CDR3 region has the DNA TGTGCCATCAGTACTGGGGGGGGGAACACTGAAGCTTTCTTT. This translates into CAISTGGGNTEAFF.

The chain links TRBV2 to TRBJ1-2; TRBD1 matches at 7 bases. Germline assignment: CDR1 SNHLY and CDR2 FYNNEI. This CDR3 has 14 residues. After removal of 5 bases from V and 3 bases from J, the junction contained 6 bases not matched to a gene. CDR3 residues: CASSRQGFDYGYTF. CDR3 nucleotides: TGTGCCAGCAGTCGACAGGGTTTCGACTATGGCTACACCTTC.

DNA for the CDR3: TGTGCCAGCAGCGTAGAGGGGGGGACAAGCTCCTACGAGCAGTACTTC. This encodes CASSVEGGTSSYEQYF. The chain combines TRBV9 with TRBJ2-7, with a possible D match to TRBD2 (7 bases). CDR1 and CDR2 from the germline V gene are SGDLS and YYNGEE. The CDR3 totals 16 residues. V was trimmed by 0 bases and J by 0 bases, leaving 13 bases between them.

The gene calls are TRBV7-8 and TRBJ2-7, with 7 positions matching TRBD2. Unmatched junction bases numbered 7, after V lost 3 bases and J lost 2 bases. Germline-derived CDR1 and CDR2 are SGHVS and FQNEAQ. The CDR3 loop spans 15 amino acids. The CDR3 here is CASSFGGGSTYEQYF. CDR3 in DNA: TGTGCCAGCAGCTTTGGGGGGGGATCCACCTACGAGCAGTACTTC.

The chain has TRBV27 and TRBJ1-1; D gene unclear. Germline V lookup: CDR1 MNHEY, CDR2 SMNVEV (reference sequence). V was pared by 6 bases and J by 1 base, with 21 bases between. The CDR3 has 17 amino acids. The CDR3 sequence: CASSSPRPGRPNTEAFF. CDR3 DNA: TGTGCCAGCAGCTCCCCCCGCCCCGGGCGGCCGAACACTGAAGCTTTCTTT.

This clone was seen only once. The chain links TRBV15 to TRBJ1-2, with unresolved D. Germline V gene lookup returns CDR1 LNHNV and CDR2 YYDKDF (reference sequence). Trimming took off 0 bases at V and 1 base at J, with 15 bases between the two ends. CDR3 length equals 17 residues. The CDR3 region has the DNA TGTGCCACCAGCAGAGATCATGTCCCCCGGGGTAACTATGGCTACACCTTC. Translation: CATSRDHVPRGNYGYTF.

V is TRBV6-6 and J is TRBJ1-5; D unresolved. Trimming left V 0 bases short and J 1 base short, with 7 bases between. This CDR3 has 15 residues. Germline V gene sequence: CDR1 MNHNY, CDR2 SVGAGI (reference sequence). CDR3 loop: CASSYSEESNQPQHF. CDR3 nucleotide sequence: TGTGCCAGCAGTTACTCAGAGGAAAGCAATCAGCCCCAGCATTTT.

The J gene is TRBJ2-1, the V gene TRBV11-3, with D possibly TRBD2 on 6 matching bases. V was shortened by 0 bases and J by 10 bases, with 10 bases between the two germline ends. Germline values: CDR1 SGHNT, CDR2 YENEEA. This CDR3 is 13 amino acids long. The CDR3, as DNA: TGTGCCAGCAGCTTAGATCTGGCGGGGGAGCAGTTCTTC. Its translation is CASSLDLAGEQFF.

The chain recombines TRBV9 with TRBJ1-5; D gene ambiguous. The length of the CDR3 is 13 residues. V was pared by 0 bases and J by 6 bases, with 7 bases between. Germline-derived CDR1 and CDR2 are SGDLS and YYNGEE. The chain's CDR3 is CASSVGSGQPQHF. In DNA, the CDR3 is TGTGCCAGCAGCGTAGGGTCCGGTCAGCCCCAGCATTTT.

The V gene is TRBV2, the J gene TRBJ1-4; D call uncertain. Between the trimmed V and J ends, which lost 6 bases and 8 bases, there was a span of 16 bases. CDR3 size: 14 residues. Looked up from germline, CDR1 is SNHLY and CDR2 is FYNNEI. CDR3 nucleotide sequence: TGTGCCAGCAGCCCGACTCTATTTTGGGAAAAACTGTTTTTT. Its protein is CASSPTLFWEKLFF.

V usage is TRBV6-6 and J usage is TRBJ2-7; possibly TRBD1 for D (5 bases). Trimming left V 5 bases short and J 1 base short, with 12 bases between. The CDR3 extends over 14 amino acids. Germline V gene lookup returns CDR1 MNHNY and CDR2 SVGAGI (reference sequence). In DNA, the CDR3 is TGTGCCAGCAGTCCTACAGGAGATTCCTACGAGCAGTACTTC. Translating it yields CASSPTGDSYEQYF.

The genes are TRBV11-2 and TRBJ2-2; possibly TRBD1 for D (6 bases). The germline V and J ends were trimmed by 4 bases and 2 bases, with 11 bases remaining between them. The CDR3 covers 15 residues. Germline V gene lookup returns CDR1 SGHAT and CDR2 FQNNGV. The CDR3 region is CASSWKGGNTGELFF. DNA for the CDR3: TGTGCCAGCAGCTGGAAAGGGGGAAACACCGGGGAGCTGTTTTTT.

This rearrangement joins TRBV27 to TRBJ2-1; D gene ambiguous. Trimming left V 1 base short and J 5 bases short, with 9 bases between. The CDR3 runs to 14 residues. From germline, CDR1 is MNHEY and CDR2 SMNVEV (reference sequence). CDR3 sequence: CASSLLTVNNEQFF. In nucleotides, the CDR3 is TGTGCCAGCAGTTTATTGACGGTTAACAATGAGCAGTTCTTC.

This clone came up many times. In nucleotides, the CDR3 is TGTGCCTGGACCCCCGGACAGAGGAACACTGAAGCTTTCTTT. Protein product: CAWTPGQRNTEAFF. The chain combines TRBV30 with TRBJ1-1, with D tentatively TRBD1 (6 bases). This CDR3 spans 14 amino acids. Trimming removed 4 bases from V and 1 base from J, with 13 bases in between. The germline CDR1 and CDR2 sequences are GTSNPN and SVGIG (reference sequence).

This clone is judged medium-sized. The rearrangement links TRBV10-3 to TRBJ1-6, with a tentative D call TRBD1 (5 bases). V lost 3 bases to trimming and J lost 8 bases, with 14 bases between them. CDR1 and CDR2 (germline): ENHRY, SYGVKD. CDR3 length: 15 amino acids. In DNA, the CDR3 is TGTGCCATCAGTGATTCCCCGGCGGGGGATTCACCCCTCCACTTT. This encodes CAISDSPAGDSPLHF.

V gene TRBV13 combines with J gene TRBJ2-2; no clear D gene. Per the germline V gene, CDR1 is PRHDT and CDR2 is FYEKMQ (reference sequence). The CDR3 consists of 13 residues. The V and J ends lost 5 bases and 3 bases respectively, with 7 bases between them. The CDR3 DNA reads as TGTGCCAGCAGCCCTGTCGACACCGGGGAGCTGTTTTTT. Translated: CASSPVDTGELFF.

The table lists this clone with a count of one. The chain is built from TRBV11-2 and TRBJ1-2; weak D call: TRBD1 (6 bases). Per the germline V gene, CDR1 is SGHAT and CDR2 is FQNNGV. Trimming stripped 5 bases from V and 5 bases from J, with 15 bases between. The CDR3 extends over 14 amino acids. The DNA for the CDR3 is TGTGCCAGCAGCCTAGGTACAGGGCCTTATGGCTACACCTTC. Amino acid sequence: CASSLGTGPYGYTF.